This TCR beta chain was captured in a study of shared clonotypes between healthy human individuals. General study findings and limits: Clonotype sharing among donors was expected to depend on sequencing depth.

CDR3 length: 16 residues. Germline CDR1 reads LNHDA; CDR2 reads SQIVND (reference sequence). V lost 6 bases and J 4 bases, leaving 20 bases between the germline ends. Sequenced by immunoSEQ multiplex PCR; TCRdb stores in-frame clones only, minus some. Of over a million clones listed, about 77% are singletons. CD4+ cells underwent separation, giving CD45RA+ naive and CD45RA-negative memory subsets. This clone was observed at least ten times. The antigen is unknown. This clonotype was obtained from a man between 18 and 29 years old in good health. The J gene is TRBJ2-3, the V gene TRBV19; TRBD2 is a possible D gene (6 bases). The sequenced sample was memory CD4+ T cells sorted from blood. The sample's subset: CD45RA-negative fraction. The CDR3 reads CASRGTGRGSPDTQYF. CDR3 DNA sequence: TGTGCCAGTAGGGGGACTGGTCGAGGCTCCCCAGATACGCAGTATTTT.